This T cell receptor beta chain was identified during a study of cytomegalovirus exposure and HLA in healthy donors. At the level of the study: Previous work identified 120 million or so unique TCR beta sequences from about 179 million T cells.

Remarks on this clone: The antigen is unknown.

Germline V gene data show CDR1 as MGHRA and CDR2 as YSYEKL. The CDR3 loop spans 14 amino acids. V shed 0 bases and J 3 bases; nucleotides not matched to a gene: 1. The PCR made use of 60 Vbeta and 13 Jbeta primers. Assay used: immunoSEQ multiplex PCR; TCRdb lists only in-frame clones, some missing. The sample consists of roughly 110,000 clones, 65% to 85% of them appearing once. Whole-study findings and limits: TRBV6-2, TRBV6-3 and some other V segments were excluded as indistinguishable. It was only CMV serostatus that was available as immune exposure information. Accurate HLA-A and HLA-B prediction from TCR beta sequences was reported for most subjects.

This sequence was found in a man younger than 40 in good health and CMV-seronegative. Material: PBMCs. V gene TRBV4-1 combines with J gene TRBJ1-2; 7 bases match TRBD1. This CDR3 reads CASSQEQGHYGYTF. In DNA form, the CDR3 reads TGCGCCAGCAGCCAAGAACAGGGGCACTATGGCTACACCTTC.